A single sample is the source of the 20 T cell receptor beta chains below, sequenced in a study of Ad26.COV2.S vaccination and SARS-CoV-2 variants. Treatment described: some 20 received Ad26.COV2.S at low or high dose, single or two shots; roughly 5 received placebo; per-sample allocation not given. Day 63 following the first vaccine or placebo injection was when the samples were taken. The protocol was immunoSEQ multiplex PCR, while the TCRdb copy is restricted to in-frame clones and leaves out a portion. The table lists 380,000 or so clones, 83% of them singletons. The sequences come from peripheral blood, collected in a trial of Ad26.COV2.S vaccine versus placebo. Receptor source: a person aged 18-60 years who received the Ad26.COV2.S COVID-19 vaccine or a placebo.

This clone was detected only once. The rearrangement joins TRBV2 to TRBJ1-5; no clear D. The ends were cut back, 6 bases at V and 6 bases at J, with 12 bases in the middle. CDR3 size: 13 residues. Germline V gives CDR1 SNHLY, CDR2 FYNNEI. DNA for the CDR3: TGTGCCAGCAGCCTTGGGTTCAGTCAGCCCCAGCATTTT. This codes for CASSLGFSQPQHF.

For the CDR3, the DNA is TGTGCCAGCAGCCAAATGAGTTTCACCGGGGAGCTGTTTTTT. Its protein product is CASSQMSFTGELFF. J is TRBJ2-2 and V is TRBV14, with D unclear. The germline V gene encodes CDR1 SGHDN and CDR2 FVKESK. V was pared by 2 bases and J by 4 bases, with 8 bases between. The CDR3 runs 14 residues. Using reference TRBV14 and TRBJ2-2 for the parts outside the CDR3, the full variable domain is EAGVTQFPSHSVIEKGQTVTLRCDPISGHDNLYWYRRVMGKEIKFLLHFVKESKQDESGMPNNRFLAERTGGTYSTLKVQPAELEDSGVYFCASSQMSFTGELFFGEGSRLTVL.

The table lists this clone with a count of one. This chain connects TRBV28 to TRBJ2-7, with TRBD2 identical over 10 bases. This CDR3 has 15 residues. Germline CDR1 and CDR2: MDHEN and SYDVKM. V was pared by 6 bases and J by 9 bases, with 14 bases of the junction left unmatched. The chain's CDR3 is CASSSPGLAYGRQYF. The CDR3 DNA sequence: TGTGCCAGCAGCTCCCCGGGACTAGCGTACGGGAGGCAGTACTTC.

The rearrangement uses TRBV19 and TRBJ2-3, with 7 bases aligning to TRBD1. This CDR3 contains 15 residues. The germline CDR1 and CDR2 sequences are LNHDA and SQIVND (reference sequence). Losses at the gene ends were 5 bases for V and 2 bases for J; bases not matched to a gene: 7. The CDR3 coding sequence is TGTGCCAGTAGTGTCCGGGACAGCCCCACAGATACGCAGTATTTT. Its translation: CASSVRDSPTDTQYF.

V is TRBV12-5 and J is TRBJ1-6, with D possibly matching TRBD1 (6 bases). Germline V gene data show CDR1 as LGHNT and CDR2 as FRNRAP. The CDR3 is made up of 16 amino acids. V was pared by 0 bases and J by 11 bases, with 17 bases between. CDR3 coding DNA: TGTGCTAGTGGTTTGGTTCGGGGACGGGACATACCACCCCTCCACTTT. It translates to CASGLVRGRDIPPLHF. The variable domain in full, completed from reference TRBV12-5 and TRBJ1-6, reads DARVTQTPRHKVTEMGQEVTMRCQPILGHNTVFWYRQTMMQGLELLAYFRNRAPLDDSGMPKDRFSAEMPDATLATLKIQPSEPRDSAVYFCASGLVRGRDIPPLHFGNGTRLTVT.

This clone was found once. The rearrangement joins TRBV2 to TRBJ1-5; 7 bases line up with TRBD1. CDR1 is SNHLY and CDR2 is FYNNEI in the germline V gene. This CDR3 is built from 15 residues. V shed 4 bases, J shed 7 bases, and the junction held 10 bases outside the gene matches. DNA of the CDR3: TGTGCCAGCAGTGGGAGGAACAGGGGCAGCCAGCCCCAGCATTTT. It is translated as CASSGRNRGSQPQHF.

The genes are TRBV7-8 and TRBJ2-1; a possible D gene is TRBD2 (7 bases). The CDR3 is 18 residues long. Per the germline V gene, CDR1 is SGHVS and CDR2 is FQNEAQ. V was clipped by 2 bases and J by 8 bases, with 25 bases between them. Here the CDR3 reads CASSLRGPPGGPRDEQFF. Written as DNA, the CDR3 is TGTGCCAGCAGCTTACGGGGGCCCCCCGGGGGGCCGAGGGATGAGCAGTTCTTC.

CDR3 loop: CASSGGNTGELFF. As DNA, the CDR3 is TGTGCCAGTAGCGGTGGGAACACCGGGGAGCTGTTTTTT. The gene calls are TRBV12-3 or TRBV12-4 and TRBJ2-2; TRBD2 might be the D (6 bases). The V gene lost 9 bases and the J gene lost 1 base, with 9 bases spanning the gap. CDR3 length: 13 residues.

This clone was recorded once. V usage is TRBV5-8 and J usage is TRBJ2-3; 9 bases are a match to TRBD2. CDR1 and CDR2 from the germline V gene are SGHTS and YDEGEE. The CDR3 runs 16 residues. With V trimmed by 2 bases and J by 2 bases, 6 bases remained unmatched. The CDR3 DNA follows: TGTGCCAGCAGCTTCGATGCGGGGGGGTTCACAGATACGCAGTATTTT. It codes for CASSFDAGGFTDTQYF.

The J gene is TRBJ1-3, the V gene TRBV19; D ambiguous. Trimming removed 5 bases from V and 0 bases from J, with 14 bases in between. Per germline, CDR1 LNHDA and CDR2 SQIVND (reference sequence). CDR3 length equals 16 residues. The CDR3 is CASSPRGLSSGNTIYF. The DNA of the CDR3 is TGTGCCAGTAGTCCCCGGGGTCTCAGCTCTGGAAACACCATATATTTT.

The genes are TRBV5-5 and TRBJ2-7, with D possibly being TRBD1 (5 bases). Trimming took off 5 bases at V and 3 bases at J, with 12 bases between the two ends. Germline V gene sequence: CDR1 SGHKS, CDR2 YYEKEE (reference sequence). The CDR3 contains 13 residues. CDR3 region: CASSRNTGYEQYF. The CDR3 region has the DNA TGTGCCAGCAGTCGTAATACAGGCTACGAGCAGTACTTC. Based on the CDR3 plus reference TRBV5-5 and TRBJ2-7, the full variable domain is DAGVTQSPTHLIKTRGQQVTLRCSPISGHKSVSWYQQVLGQGPQFIFQYYEKEERGRGNFPDRFSARQFPNYSSELNVNALLLGDSALYLCASSRNTGYEQYFGPGTRLTVT.

The rearrangement joins TRBV20-1 to TRBJ1-1; no clear D. Germline V gives CDR1 DFQATT, CDR2 SNEGSKA (reference sequence). V gave up 3 bases and J gave up 5 bases, with 10 bases separating them. The CDR3 spans 12 residues. CDR3: CSASNTRTEAFF. CDR3 in DNA: TGCAGTGCTAGTAATACTAGGACTGAAGCTTTCTTT.

The chain employs TRBV18 and TRBJ2-5; D is undetermined. Germline CDR1 KGHSH, CDR2 LQKENI. V was trimmed by 4 bases and J by 3 bases, leaving 12 bases between them. The CDR3 loop spans 14 amino acids. CDR3 sequence: CASSQASPEETQYF. The CDR3 nucleotides are TGTGCCAGCTCACAGGCTAGTCCAGAAGAGACCCAGTACTTC.

The chain joins TRBV6-5 to TRBJ1-6; TRBD1 aligns across 8 bases. In germline, CDR1 is MNHEY, CDR2 SVGAGI. The CDR3 sequence is 13 residues long. The J segment lost 6 bases and the V segment lost 10 bases, leaving 5 bases of the junction unmatched. CDR3 nucleotides: TGTGCCACCAAGACAGGGGTTAATTCACCCCTCCACTTT. Protein: CATKTGVNSPLHF.

V and J are TRBV5-5 and TRBJ1-4; D is unresolved. The length of the CDR3 is 15 residues. Trimming shortened V by 1 base and J by 4 bases, and 11 bases separated the two germline ends. The germline gives CDR1 SGHKS, CDR2 YYEKEE (reference sequence). The CDR3 protein is CASSLFRLGNEKLFF. In nucleotides, the CDR3 is TGTGCCAGCAGCTTGTTTCGCCTGGGTAATGAAAAACTGTTTTTT.

The J gene is TRBJ1-2, the V gene TRBV13, with D tentatively TRBD1 (5 bases). CDR1 and CDR2 from the germline V gene are PRHDT and FYEKMQ (reference sequence). The V gene lost 1 base and the J gene lost 5 bases, with 11 bases spanning the gap. CDR3 length: 14 residues. The CDR3 protein is CASSLDTGIYGYTF. The CDR3 bases are TGTGCCAGCAGCTTAGATACAGGCATTTATGGCTACACCTTC.

V and J are TRBV10-3 and TRBJ1-5; no definite D call. The V and J ends lost 3 bases and 6 bases respectively, with 15 bases between them. Germline-derived CDR1 and CDR2 are ENHRY and SYGVKD. This CDR3 region has 15 residues. CDR3 sequence reads: CAISETKAVGQPQHF. The CDR3 nucleotides are TGTGCCATCAGTGAAACCAAGGCCGTGGGTCAGCCCCAGCATTTT.

V is TRBV5-1 and J is TRBJ2-7; 7 nucleotides align to TRBD1. Germline CDR1 SGHRS, CDR2 YFSETQ. The CDR3 is 14 residues long. V lost 4 bases and J lost 3; bases outside the gene matches: 7. The CDR3: CASSTSPGGYEQYF. The DNA of the CDR3 is TGCGCCAGCAGCACCTCACCAGGGGGCTACGAGCAGTACTTC.

In this sample, this clone turned up once. This chain uses TRBV21-1 with TRBJ1-3; the D call in the table, TRBD1, was not verified against the DNA. TRBV21-1 is noted as a pseudogene. This CDR3 is built from 18 residues. The CDR3 is CASSKLKWGGLSGNTIYF. CDR3 bases: TGTGCCAGCAGCAAATTGAAGTGGGGCGGTCTCTCTGGAAACACCATATATTTT.

The chain couples TRBV6-6 to TRBJ1-2; D is undetermined. The CDR3 spans 17 residues. Germline loops: CDR1 MNHNY, CDR2 SVGAGI (reference sequence). Between the trimmed V and J ends, which lost 5 bases and 4 bases, there was a span of 23 bases. The DNA for the CDR3 is TGTGCCAGCAGTCGGATCTCCCCCCTAGCGGCAGCCTATGGCTACACCTTC. Protein product: CASSRISPLAAAYGYTF.